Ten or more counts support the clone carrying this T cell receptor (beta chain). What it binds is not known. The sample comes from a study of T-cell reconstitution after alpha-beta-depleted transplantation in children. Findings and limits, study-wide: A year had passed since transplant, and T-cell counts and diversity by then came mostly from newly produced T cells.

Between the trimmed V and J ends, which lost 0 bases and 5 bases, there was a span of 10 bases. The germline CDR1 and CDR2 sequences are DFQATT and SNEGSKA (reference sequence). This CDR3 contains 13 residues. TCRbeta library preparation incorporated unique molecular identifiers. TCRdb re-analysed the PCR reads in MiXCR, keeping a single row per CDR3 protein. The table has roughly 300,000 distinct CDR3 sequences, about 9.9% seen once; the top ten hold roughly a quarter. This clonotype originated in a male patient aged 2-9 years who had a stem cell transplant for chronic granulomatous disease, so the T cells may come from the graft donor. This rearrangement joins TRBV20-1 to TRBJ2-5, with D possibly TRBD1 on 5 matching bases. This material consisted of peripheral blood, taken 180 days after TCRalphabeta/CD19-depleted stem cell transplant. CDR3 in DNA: TGCAGTGCTAGAGATCCAGGGAAGGAGACCCAGTACTTC. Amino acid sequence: CSARDPGKETQYF.